What follows are 16 T cell receptor beta chains derived from one specimen sequenced in a study of blood T cell repertoires in COVID-19. Measured with immunoSEQ multiplex PCR; TCRdb has only the in-frame clones, and not every one. This sample yields approximately 150,000 clones, of which approximately 88% are seen a single time; roughly 5.6% belongs to the top ten. Material for sequencing was PBMCs or T cells enriched from blood (not recorded which). The receptor set was obtained from a man in his sixties or seventies who had been exposed to COVID-19.

V gene TRBV7-2 combines with J gene TRBJ1-3; D ambiguous. Germline V gene lookup returns CDR1 SGHTA and CDR2 FQGNSA. The CDR3 has 15 amino acids. Between the trimmed V and J ends, which lost 0 bases and 0 bases, there was a span of 6 bases. CDR3 DNA: TGTGCCAGCAGCTTAGCGAGTCCCTCTGGAAACACCATATATTTT. It encodes CASSLASPSGNTIYF.

This clone was seen only once. The chain employs TRBV27 and TRBJ2-4; 7 bases agree with TRBD2. The V gene end was trimmed by 1 base and the J gene end by 0 bases; junction bases not matched to a gene: 3. There are 16 residues in the CDR3. CDR1 MNHEY and CDR2 SMNVEV come from the germline V gene (reference sequence). For the CDR3, the DNA is TGTGCCAGCAGTTTATTGGGGGGGGTAGCCAAAAACATTCAGTACTTC. Translation gives CASSLLGGVAKNIQYF.

The chain has TRBV5-1 and TRBJ2-5, with 14 nucleotides matching TRBD2. There are 16 residues in the CDR3. J lost 4 bases, V lost 4 bases, and 6 bases had no gene match. The germline V gene encodes CDR1 SGHRS and CDR2 YFSETQ. In nucleotides, the CDR3 is TGCGCCAGCAGCGAGGGACTAGCGGGAGCTTTAGAGACCCAGTACTTC. It codes for CASSEGLAGALETQYF.

The genes are TRBV28 and TRBJ2-7, with D unresolved. This CDR3 region has 11 residues. Per the germline V gene, CDR1 is MDHEN and CDR2 is SYDVKM. V lost 6 bases, J lost 5 bases, and 8 bases lay in between. The CDR3 here is CASSQVDEQYF. CDR3 nucleotide sequence: TGTGCCAGCAGCCAGGTCGACGAGCAGTACTTC.

This clone was detected a few times. The V and J genes are TRBV2 and TRBJ2-7, with D unclear. The CDR3 spans 12 residues. V shed 8 bases and J shed 0 bases, with 8 bases lying between them. The germline V gene encodes CDR1 SNHLY and CDR2 FYNNEI. The CDR3 loop reads CASSSSSYEQYF. In DNA, the CDR3 is TGTGCCAGCTCCTCGAGCTCCTACGAGCAGTACTTC.

V gene TRBV7-8 combines with J gene TRBJ1-1; D not certain. Trimming took off 5 bases at V and 1 base at J, with 11 bases between the two ends. There are 14 residues in the CDR3. Germline V lookup: CDR1 SGHVS, CDR2 FQNEAQ. CDR3 loop: CASSPDYRNTEAFF. The CDR3 coding sequence is TGTGCCAGCAGCCCCGACTACAGGAACACTGAAGCTTTCTTT.

The V gene is TRBV28, the J gene TRBJ2-6; unclear D gene. The CDR3 runs to 14 residues. V shed 6 bases and J shed 4 bases, with 10 bases lying between them. The germline gives CDR1 MDHEN, CDR2 SYDVKM. CDR3 in amino acids: CASSHSPGANVLTF. DNA of the CDR3: TGTGCCAGCAGCCACTCACCAGGGGCCAACGTCCTGACTTTC.

This chain connects TRBV7-9 to TRBJ2-1, with no clear D. The V gene's germline CDR1 is SEHNR and CDR2 FQNEAQ (reference sequence). This CDR3 has 13 residues. Trimming stripped 3 bases from V and 2 bases from J, with 5 bases between. The CDR3 sequence: CASSFGTYNEQFF. The CDR3 DNA is TGTGCCAGCAGCTTTGGCACCTACAATGAGCAGTTCTTC.

This clone was seen a single time. The CDR3 region has the DNA TGCGCCAGCAGCTTTACCCGTAGCGGGCCGAACAATGAGCAGTTCTTC. This translates into CASSFTRSGPNNEQFF. This chain joins TRBV5-1 and TRBJ2-1; 7 bases agree with TRBD2. After removal of 2 bases from V and 5 bases from J, the junction contained 10 bases not matched to a gene. CDR3 length: 16 residues. Germline V gene lookup returns CDR1 SGHRS and CDR2 YFSETQ. The whole variable domain, remainder taken from reference TRBV5-1 and TRBJ2-1, is KAGVTQTPRYLIKTRGQQVTLSCSPISGHRSVSWYQQTPGQGLQFLFEYFSETQRNKGNFPGRFSGRQFSNSRSEMNVSTLELGDSALYLCASSFTRSGPNNEQFFGPGTRLTVL.

This clone occurred once. The CDR3 DNA reads as TGCGCCAGTTCCACGGGGGGGTGGTACAATGAGCAGTTCTTC. Protein sequence: CASSTGGWYNEQFF. The chain couples TRBV5-1 to TRBJ2-1; 8 nucleotides line up with TRBD2. Germline V gene data show CDR1 as SGHRS and CDR2 as YFSETQ. The CDR3 sequence is 14 residues long. After removal of 8 bases from V and 4 bases from J, the junction contained 8 bases not matched to a gene.

This clone was observed at least ten times. The J gene is TRBJ2-1, the V gene TRBV19; 12 nucleotides agree with TRBD1. This CDR3 region has 14 residues. Germline trimming cut 10 bases from V and 10 bases from J; bases unmatched to any gene: 11. Per germline, CDR1 LNHDA and CDR2 SQIVND (reference sequence). The CDR3 is CATKRDRGHWEQFF. The CDR3 DNA reads as TGTGCCACCAAGCGGGACAGGGGGCATTGGGAGCAGTTCTTC.

This clone was counted between two and nine times. This chain links TRBV4-2 with TRBJ2-1; 10 bases agree with TRBD2. Germline V lookup: CDR1 LGHNA, CDR2 YNFKEQ. The CDR3 is 16 amino acids. The junction had 5 bases not matched to a gene; V was cut back by 2 bases and J by 4 bases. The CDR3 protein is CASSQSTSGYYNEQFF. CDR3 nucleotides: TGTGCCAGCAGCCAATCGACTAGCGGGTATTACAATGAGCAGTTCTTC.

V usage is TRBV3-1 (or the pseudogene TRBV3-2) and J usage is TRBJ2-1, with TRBD2 matching over 12 bases. V shed 5 bases and J 8 bases; nucleotides not matched to a gene: 7. CDR1 and CDR2 from the germline V gene are LGHDT and YNNKEL (reference sequence). This CDR3 is built from 15 residues. The CDR3 DNA sequence: TGTGCCAGCAGCGGACTAGCGGGGTCATGGTATGAGCAGTTCTTC. The encoded protein is CASSGLAGSWYEQFF.

This sequence joins TRBV7-9 and TRBJ2-1; 10 positions match TRBD1. The ends lost 7 bases at V and 4 bases at J; junction bases unmatched: 7. The V gene's germline CDR1 is SEHNR and CDR2 FQNEAQ (reference sequence). CDR3 length equals 15 residues. The CDR3 here is CASIRDRGAYNEQFF. DNA of the CDR3: TGTGCCAGCATCCGGGACAGGGGTGCGTACAATGAGCAGTTCTTC.

The V call is TRBV19, the J call TRBJ1-1; D possibly corresponds to TRBD1 (6 bases). Germline V CDR1 and CDR2: LNHDA, SQIVND (reference sequence). The CDR3 is 14 residues long. The V and J ends lost 4 bases and 1 base respectively, with 10 bases between them. The CDR3 protein is CASSSGQTNTEAFF. The CDR3 DNA is TGTGCCAGTAGTAGCGGACAGACGAACACTGAAGCTTTCTTT.

The V gene is TRBV19, the J gene TRBJ1-5; D unclear. V was clipped by 6 bases and J by 7 bases, with 16 bases between them. Germline loops: CDR1 LNHDA, CDR2 SQIVND (reference sequence). This CDR3 comprises 14 residues. CDR3 in DNA: TGTGCCAGTAGCCCCACCAACGGCGGCCAGCCCCAGCATTTT. Protein sequence: CASSPTNGGQPQHF.